This TCR beta chain was recovered during a study of T cell responses to AZD1222 COVID-19 vaccine. Study results and caveats: The donor cohort was predominantly white British with a female majority, and clonal diversity may have been underestimated. Vaccination with two AZD1222 doses was followed by a rise in Spike-specific TCR breadth and depth.

Notes on this clone: Its antigen is unknown.

Germline CDR1 reads MGHRA; CDR2 reads YSYEKL. This CDR3 is 16 amino acids long. Trimming took 0 bases from V and 4 from J; bases not matched to a gene: 8. Only in-frame clones appear in the TCRdb table, and some are missing; sequencing was by immunoSEQ multiplex PCR. The sample holds fewer than 200,000 clones, 94% seen once. The TCR originated in an adult who received the AZD1222 COVID-19 vaccine. The chain carries TRBV4-1 and TRBJ1-2; 7 nucleotides match TRBD1. The sequenced sample was peripheral blood, obtained 28 days after the second AZD1222 dose. This CDR3 reads CASSQDQGGFGYGYTF. In DNA form, the CDR3 reads TGCGCCAGCAGCCAAGATCAGGGGGGGTTTGGCTATGGCTACACCTTC.